This T cell receptor (beta chain) is from a study of response to subunit inactivated influenza vaccine. Study findings and constraints: The authors put forward the suggestion that each seasonal influenza vaccination may bring in only a limited number of new T cells.

MiXCR, run by TCRdb on the RT-PCR reads, gives a single entry per CDR3 protein. This table has fewer than 200,000 distinct CDR3 sequences, about 9.3% appearing once. The CDR3 has 16 residues. The V gene's germline CDR1 is SQVTM and CDR2 ANQGSEA. With V trimmed by 5 bases and J by 0 bases, 7 bases remained unmatched. This clonotype came up a few times. Its antigen is as yet unknown. The TCR was taken from a man aged 45-60 years who received an inactivated influenza vaccine. J is TRBJ2-5 and V is TRBV29-1; 12 nucleotides match TRBD2. Specimen: non-naive T cells sorted from PBMCs, collected on the day of vaccination. DNA of the CDR3: TGCAGCGTTAGTGTACTAGCGGGGGGATACCAAGAGACCCAGTACTTC. Its protein is CSVSVLAGGYQETQYF.